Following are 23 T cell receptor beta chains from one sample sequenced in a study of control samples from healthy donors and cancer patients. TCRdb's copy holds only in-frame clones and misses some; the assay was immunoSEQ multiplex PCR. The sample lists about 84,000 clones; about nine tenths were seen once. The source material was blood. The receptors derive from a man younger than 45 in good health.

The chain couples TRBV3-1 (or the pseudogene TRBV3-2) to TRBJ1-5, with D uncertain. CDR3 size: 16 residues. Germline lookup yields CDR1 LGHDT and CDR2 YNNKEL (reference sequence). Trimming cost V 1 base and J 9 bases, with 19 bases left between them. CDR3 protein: CASSQGSGRGGPPQHF. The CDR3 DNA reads TGTGCCAGCAGCCAAGGCTCAGGACGGGGAGGTCCGCCCCAGCATTTT.

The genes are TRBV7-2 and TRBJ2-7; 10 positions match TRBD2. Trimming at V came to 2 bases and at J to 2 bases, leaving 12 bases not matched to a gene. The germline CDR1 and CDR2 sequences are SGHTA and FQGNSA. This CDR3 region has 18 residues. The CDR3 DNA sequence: TGTGCCAGCAGCTTAAGTAAACTAGCGGGGACCCGACCCTACGAGCAGTACTTC. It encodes CASSLSKLAGTRPYEQYF.

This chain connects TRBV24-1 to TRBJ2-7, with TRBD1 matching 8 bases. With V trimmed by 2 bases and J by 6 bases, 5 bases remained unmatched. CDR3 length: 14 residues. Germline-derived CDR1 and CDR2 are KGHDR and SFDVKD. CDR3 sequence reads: CATSDSRGRREQYF. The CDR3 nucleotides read TGTGCCACCAGTGATTCCAGGGGGCGCCGCGAGCAGTACTTC.

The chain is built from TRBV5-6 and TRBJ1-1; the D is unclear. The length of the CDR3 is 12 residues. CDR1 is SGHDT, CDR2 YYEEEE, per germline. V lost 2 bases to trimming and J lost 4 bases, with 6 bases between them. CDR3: CASSFSLTEAFF. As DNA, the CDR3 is TGTGCCAGCAGCTTTTCCCTCACTGAAGCTTTCTTT.

This CDR3 is CASSEPGAGNTIYF. CDR3 nucleotides: TGTGCCAGCAGTGAGCCCGGGGCTGGAAACACCATATATTTT. V usage is TRBV25-1 and J usage is TRBJ1-3, with D hard to call. CDR1 and CDR2 from the germline V gene are MGHDK and SYGVNS. V was pared by 3 bases and J by 2 bases, with 8 bases between. There are 14 residues in the CDR3.

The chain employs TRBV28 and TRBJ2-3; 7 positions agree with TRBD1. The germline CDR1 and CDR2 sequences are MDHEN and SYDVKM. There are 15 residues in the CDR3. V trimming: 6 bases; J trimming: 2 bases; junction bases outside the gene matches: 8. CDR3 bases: TGTGCCAGCAGGTCTCCGACAGGGAACACAGATACGCAGTATTTT. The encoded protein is CASRSPTGNTDTQYF.

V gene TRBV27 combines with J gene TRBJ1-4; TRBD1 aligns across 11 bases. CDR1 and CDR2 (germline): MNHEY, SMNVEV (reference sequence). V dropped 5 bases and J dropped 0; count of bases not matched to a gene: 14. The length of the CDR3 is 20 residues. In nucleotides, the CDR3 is TGTGCCAGCAGTCCTTCGGGGACAGGGGGGAGGTTGTCAACTAATGAAAAACTGTTTTTT. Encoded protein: CASSPSGTGGRLSTNEKLFF.

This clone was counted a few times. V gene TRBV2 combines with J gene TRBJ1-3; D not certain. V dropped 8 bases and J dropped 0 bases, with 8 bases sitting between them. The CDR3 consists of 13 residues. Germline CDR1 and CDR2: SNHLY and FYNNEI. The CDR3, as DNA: TGTGCCAGCCGAGAAAGCTCTGGAAACACCATATATTTT. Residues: CASRESSGNTIYF.

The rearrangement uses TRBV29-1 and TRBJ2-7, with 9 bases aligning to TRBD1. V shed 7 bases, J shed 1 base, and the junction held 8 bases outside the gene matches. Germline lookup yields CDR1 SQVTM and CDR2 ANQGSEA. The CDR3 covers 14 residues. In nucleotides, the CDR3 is TGCAGCGCTGTACCGGGACAGGGATCCTACGAGCAGTACTTC. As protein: CSAVPGQGSYEQYF.

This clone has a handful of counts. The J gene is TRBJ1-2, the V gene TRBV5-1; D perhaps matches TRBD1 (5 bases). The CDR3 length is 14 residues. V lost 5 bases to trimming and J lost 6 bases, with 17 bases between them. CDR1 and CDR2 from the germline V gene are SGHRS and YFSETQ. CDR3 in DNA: TGCGCCAGCAGACGGGAGTGGCAGGGTGATGGCTACACCTTC. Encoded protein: CASRREWQGDGYTF.

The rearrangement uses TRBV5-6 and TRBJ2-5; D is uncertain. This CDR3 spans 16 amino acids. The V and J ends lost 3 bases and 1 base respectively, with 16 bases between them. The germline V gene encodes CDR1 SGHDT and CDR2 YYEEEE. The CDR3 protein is CASSSPLSTAQETQYF. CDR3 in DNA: TGTGCCAGCAGCTCTCCCCTTTCCACGGCCCAAGAGACCCAGTACTTC.

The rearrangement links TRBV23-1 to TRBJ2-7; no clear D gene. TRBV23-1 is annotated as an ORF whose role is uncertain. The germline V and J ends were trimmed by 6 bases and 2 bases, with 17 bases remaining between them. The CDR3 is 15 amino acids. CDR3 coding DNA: TGCGCCAGCAGCCCAAAAATTGATAGCCCCTACGAGCAGTACTTC. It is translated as CASSPKIDSPYEQYF.

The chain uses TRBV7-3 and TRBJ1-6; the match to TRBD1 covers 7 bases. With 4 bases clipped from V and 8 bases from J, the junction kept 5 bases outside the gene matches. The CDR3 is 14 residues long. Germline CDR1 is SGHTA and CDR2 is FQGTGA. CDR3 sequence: CASSSGQPHSPLHF. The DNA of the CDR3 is TGTGCCAGCAGCTCGGGACAGCCTCATTCACCCCTCCACTTT. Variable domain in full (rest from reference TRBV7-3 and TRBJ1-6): GAGVSQTPSNKVTEKGKYVELRCDPISGHTALYWYRQSLGQGPEFLIYFQGTGAADDSGLPNDRFFAVRPEGSVSTLKIQRTERGDSAVYLCASSSGQPHSPLHFGNGTRLTVT.

As DNA, the CDR3 is TGTGCCAGCAGCTTGTGGGCGAACACTGAAGCTTTCTTT. Its translation: CASSLWANTEAFF. This rearrangement joins TRBV5-4 to TRBJ1-1, with D unresolved. Trimming removed 1 base at V and 1 base at J, with 5 bases between. The CDR3 sequence is 13 residues long. Germline CDR1 SGHNT, CDR2 YYREEE (reference sequence).

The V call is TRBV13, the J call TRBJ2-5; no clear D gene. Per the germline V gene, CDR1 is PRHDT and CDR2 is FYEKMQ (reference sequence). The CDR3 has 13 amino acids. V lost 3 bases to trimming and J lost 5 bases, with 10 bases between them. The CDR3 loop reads CASSFPGVETQYF. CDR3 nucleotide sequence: TGTGCCAGCAGCTTCCCTGGGGTCGAGACCCAGTACTTC.

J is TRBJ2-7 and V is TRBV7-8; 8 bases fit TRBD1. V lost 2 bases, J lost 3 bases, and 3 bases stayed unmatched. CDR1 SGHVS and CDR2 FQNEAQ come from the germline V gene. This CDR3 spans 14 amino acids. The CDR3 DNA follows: TGTGCCAGCAGCTTACTCGGGACAGGCTACGAGCAGTACTTC. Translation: CASSLLGTGYEQYF.

The CDR3 region is CASRISSNQPQHF. The CDR3 DNA reads TGTGCCAGTAGAATTAGTAGCAATCAGCCCCAGCATTTT. This chain links TRBV19 with TRBJ1-5; the D is unclear. Germline V gene data show CDR1 as LNHDA and CDR2 as SQIVND (reference sequence). The CDR3 extends over 13 amino acids. Trimming shortened V by 6 bases and J by 0 bases, and 6 bases separated the two germline ends.

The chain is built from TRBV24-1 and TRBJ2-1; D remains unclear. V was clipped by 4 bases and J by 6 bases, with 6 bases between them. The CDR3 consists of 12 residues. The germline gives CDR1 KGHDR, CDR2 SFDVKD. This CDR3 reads CATSEGGNEQFF. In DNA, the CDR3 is TGTGCCACCAGTGAGGGTGGCAATGAGCAGTTCTTC.

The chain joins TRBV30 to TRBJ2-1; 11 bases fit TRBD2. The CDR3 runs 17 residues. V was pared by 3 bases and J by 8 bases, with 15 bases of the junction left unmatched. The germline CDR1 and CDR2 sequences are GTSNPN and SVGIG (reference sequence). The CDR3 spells CAWSQLTSGGLGYEQFF. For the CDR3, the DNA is TGTGCCTGGAGCCAACTCACTAGCGGGGGCCTTGGTTATGAGCAGTTCTTC.

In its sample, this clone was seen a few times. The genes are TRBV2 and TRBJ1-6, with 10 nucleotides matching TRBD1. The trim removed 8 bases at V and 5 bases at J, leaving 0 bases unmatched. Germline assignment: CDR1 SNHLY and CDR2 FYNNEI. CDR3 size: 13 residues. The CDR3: CASGTGDNSPLHF. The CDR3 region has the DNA TGTGCCAGCGGGACAGGGGATAATTCACCCCTCCACTTT.

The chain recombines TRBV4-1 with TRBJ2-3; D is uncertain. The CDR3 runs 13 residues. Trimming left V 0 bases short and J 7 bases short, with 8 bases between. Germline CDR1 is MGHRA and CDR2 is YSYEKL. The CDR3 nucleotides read TGCGCCAGCAGCCAAGAGCTCGGTAATACGCAGTATTTT. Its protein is CASSQELGNTQYF.

CDR3 protein: CAISGAGGGNEQFF. DNA for the CDR3: TGTGCCATCAGTGGAGCGGGAGGGGGCAATGAGCAGTTCTTC. The genes are TRBV10-3 and TRBJ2-1; 10 bases map to TRBD2. This CDR3 has 14 residues. Germline-derived CDR1 and CDR2 are ENHRY and SYGVKD. With 4 bases clipped from V and 6 bases from J, the junction kept 3 bases outside the gene matches.

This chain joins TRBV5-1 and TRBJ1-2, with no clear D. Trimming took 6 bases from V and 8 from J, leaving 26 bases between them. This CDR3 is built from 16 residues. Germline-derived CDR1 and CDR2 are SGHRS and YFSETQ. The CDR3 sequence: CASMALYRGSSGGYTF. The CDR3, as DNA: TGCGCCAGCATGGCCCTATACAGAGGCTCCTCCGGAGGCTACACCTTC.